This TCR beta chain was recovered during a study of patients with pleural tuberculosis. Ten or more counts support this clonotype. The CDR3 covers 12 residues. Trimming took 3 bases from V and 0 from J, leaving 3 bases between them. Germline V gene data show CDR1 as DFQATT and CDR2 as SNEGSKA (reference sequence). TCRdb reanalysed the reads using MiXCR and keeps one entry per CDR3 protein. The sample holds about 50,000 distinct CDR3 sequences; around 7% are singletons and the top ten take around 15%. The J gene is TRBJ1-5, the V gene TRBV20-1; D remains ambiguous. The sequence was obtained from a human donor with pleural tuberculosis. CDR3 protein: CSASYSNQPQHF. Here the CDR3 DNA reads TGCAGTGCTAGTTATAGCAATCAGCCCCAGCATTTT.